This T cell receptor (beta chain) was obtained from a study of response to subunit inactivated influenza vaccine. A word on this clonotype: The target antigen is unknown.

With 6 bases removed from V and 7 bases from J, the gap between germline ends came to 16 bases. CDR3 length: 14 amino acids. The germline CDR1 and CDR2 sequences are DFQATT and SNEGSKA (reference sequence). TCRdb passed the RT-PCR reads through MiXCR, listing each CDR3 protein once. The sample lists roughly 520,000 distinct CDR3 sequences; 25% were seen once. Whole-study findings and limits: Authors suggested that a seasonal influenza vaccination recruits few new T cells each time.

The specimen comprised CD4+ T cells sorted from PBMCs, sampled about 5 days after vaccination. The chain recombines TRBV20-1 with TRBJ1-6, with unresolved D. The sequence was collected from a man aged 45-60 years who received an inactivated influenza vaccine. CDR3 protein: CSARSGQSNSPLHF. CDR3 nucleotides: TGCAGTGCGAGGTCGGGTCAGTCCAATTCACCCCTCCACTTT.